This T cell receptor beta chain was captured by sequencing in a study of cytomegalovirus exposure and HLA in healthy donors. Study results and limitations: Cytomegalovirus-associated status was assigned to roughly 160 TCR beta chains.

A word on this clone: No antigen is known for it.

The PCR made use of 60 Vbeta and 13 Jbeta primers. Data came from immunoSEQ multiplex PCR; TCRdb stores just in-frame clones and leaves some out. The sample lists 14,000 or so clones, roughly 64% seen once, with approximately 19% in the top ten. This TCR came from a woman aged 50 to 65 in good health and CMV-seropositive. Sequencing was carried out using PBMCs.

This CDR3 reads CASSLGDTIGARPYEQYF. As DNA, the CDR3 is TGTGCCAGCAGCTTGGGGGATACTATAGGGGCGAGGCCCTACGAGCAGTACTTC. This chain uses TRBV5-4 with TRBJ2-7; D is possibly TRBD1 (5 bases). The CDR3 consists of 18 residues. V lost 0 bases to trimming and J lost 2 bases, with 21 bases between them. CDR1 and CDR2 from the germline V gene are SGHNT and YYREEE (reference sequence).